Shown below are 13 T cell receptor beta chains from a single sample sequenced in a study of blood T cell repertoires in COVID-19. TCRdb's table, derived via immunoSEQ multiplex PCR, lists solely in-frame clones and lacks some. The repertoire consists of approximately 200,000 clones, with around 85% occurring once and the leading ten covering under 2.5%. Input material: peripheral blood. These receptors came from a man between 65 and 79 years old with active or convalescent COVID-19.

CDR3: CATQGQGVQNNEQFF. The CDR3 nucleotides are TGTGCCACCCAGGGGCAAGGAGTCCAGAACAATGAGCAGTTCTTC. The rearrangement joins TRBV6-5 to TRBJ2-1, with a tentative D call TRBD1 (6 bases). Trimming cost V 10 bases and J 5 bases, with 21 bases left between them. The CDR3 has 15 residues. Germline V gene sequence: CDR1 MNHEY, CDR2 SVGAGI.

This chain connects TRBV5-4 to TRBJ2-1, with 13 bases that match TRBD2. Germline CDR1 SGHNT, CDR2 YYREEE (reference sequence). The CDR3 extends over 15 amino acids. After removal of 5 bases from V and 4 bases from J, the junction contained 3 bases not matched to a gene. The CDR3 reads CASSPLAGGYNEQFF. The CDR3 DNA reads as TGTGCCAGCAGTCCACTAGCGGGGGGGTACAATGAGCAGTTCTTC.

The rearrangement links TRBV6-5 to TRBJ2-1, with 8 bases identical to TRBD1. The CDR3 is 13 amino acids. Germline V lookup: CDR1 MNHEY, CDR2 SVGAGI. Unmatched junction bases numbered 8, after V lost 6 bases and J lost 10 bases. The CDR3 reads CASRGQAGREQFF. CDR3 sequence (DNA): TGTGCCAGCAGGGGACAGGCCGGACGGGAGCAGTTCTTC.

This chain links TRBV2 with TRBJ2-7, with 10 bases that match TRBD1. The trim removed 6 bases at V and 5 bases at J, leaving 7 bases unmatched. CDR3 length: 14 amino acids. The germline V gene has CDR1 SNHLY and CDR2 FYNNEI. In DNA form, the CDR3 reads TGTGCCAGCAGCCACGACAGGGGGCGCGACGAGCAGTACTTC. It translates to CASSHDRGRDEQYF.

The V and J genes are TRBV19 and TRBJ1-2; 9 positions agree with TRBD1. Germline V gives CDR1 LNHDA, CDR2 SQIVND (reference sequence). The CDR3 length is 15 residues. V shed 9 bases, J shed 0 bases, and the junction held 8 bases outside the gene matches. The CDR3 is CASKPRQGANYGYTF. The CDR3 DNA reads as TGTGCCAGCAAGCCGAGACAGGGGGCTAACTATGGCTACACCTTC.

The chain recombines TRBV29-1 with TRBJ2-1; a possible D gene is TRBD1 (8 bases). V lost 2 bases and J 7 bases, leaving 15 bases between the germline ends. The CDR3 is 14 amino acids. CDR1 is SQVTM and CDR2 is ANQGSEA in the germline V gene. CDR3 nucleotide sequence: TGCAGCGTTGAAATTGCACAGGGGGGGAATGAGCAGTTCTTC. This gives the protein CSVEIAQGGNEQFF.

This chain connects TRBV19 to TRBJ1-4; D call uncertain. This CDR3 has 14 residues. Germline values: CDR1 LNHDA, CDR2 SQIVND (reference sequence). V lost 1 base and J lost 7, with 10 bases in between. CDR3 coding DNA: TGTGCCAGTAGTATAGCCAATTTGAGTGAAAAACTGTTTTTT. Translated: CASSIANLSEKLFF.

The CDR3 region is CASSSPRDLAGHGTDTQYF. DNA for the CDR3: TGTGCCAGCAGCTCCCCTAGGGACCTAGCGGGGCACGGCACAGATACGCAGTATTTT. The rearrangement uses TRBV7-8 and TRBJ2-3; 9 positions match TRBD2. Germline V lookup: CDR1 SGHVS, CDR2 FQNEAQ. V shed 4 bases, J shed 1 base, and the junction held 15 bases outside the gene matches. This CDR3 comprises 19 residues.

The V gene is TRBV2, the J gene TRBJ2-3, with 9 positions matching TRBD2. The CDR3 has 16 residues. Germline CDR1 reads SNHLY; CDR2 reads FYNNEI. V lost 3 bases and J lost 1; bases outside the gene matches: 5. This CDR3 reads CASSEVASGGTDTQYF. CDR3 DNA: TGTGCCAGCAGTGAGGTCGCTAGCGGGGGCACAGATACGCAGTATTTT.

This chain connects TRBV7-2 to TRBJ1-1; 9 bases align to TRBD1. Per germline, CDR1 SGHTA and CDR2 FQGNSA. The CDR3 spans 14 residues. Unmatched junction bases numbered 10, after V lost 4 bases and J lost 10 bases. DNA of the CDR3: TGTGCCAGCAGCTCCCAGGGAGCGGGACAGGGAGCTTTCTTT. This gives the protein CASSSQGAGQGAFF.

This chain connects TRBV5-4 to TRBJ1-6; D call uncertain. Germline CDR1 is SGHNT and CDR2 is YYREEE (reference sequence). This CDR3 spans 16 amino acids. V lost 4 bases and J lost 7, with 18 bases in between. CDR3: CASSPGTVSGNSPLHF. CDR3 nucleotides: TGTGCCAGCAGCCCCGGTACAGTCTCGGGGAATTCACCCCTCCACTTT.

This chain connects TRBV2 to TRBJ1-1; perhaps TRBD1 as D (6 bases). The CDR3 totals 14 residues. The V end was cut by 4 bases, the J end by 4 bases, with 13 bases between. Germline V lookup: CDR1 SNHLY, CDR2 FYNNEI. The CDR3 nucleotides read TGTGCCAGCAGTGCACAGGGTGCGGTCACTGAAGCTTTCTTT. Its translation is CASSAQGAVTEAFF.

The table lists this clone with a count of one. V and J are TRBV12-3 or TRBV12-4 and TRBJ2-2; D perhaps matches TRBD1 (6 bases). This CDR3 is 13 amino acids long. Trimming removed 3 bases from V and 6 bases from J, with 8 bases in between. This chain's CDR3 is CASSFWGPGELFF. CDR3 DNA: TGTGCCAGCAGTTTTTGGGGGCCCGGGGAGCTGTTTTTT.